This entry describes one TCR beta chain. Since a much larger clone is just one base distant, this may be a read error. Isolated PBMCs totaled at least 6 million in each sample. This record comes from a study of blood T cells in healthy people across ages. Per germline, CDR1 LGHDT and CDR2 YNNKEL (reference sequence). The CDR3 covers 13 residues. Combining a sample-barcoded 5' primer with a J-beta primer mix, a second PCR ran for about 7 to 11 cycles. Each CDR3 protein is one row after TCRdb ran MiXCR on the 5' RACE reads. The sample yields about 1.1 million distinct CDR3 sequences, roughly two fifths seen once.

The source material was blood. J is TRBJ1-5 and V is TRBV3-1; D uncertain. This clonotype was obtained from a man younger than 30 in good health. CDR3 sequence: CAGSQDRDQPQHF. The CDR3 nucleotides are TGTGCCGGCAGCCAAGATCGGGATCAGCCCCAGCATTTT. The variable domain in full, completed from reference TRBV3-1 and TRBJ1-5, reads DTAVSQTPKYLVTQMGNDKSIKCEQNLGHDTMYWYKQDSKKFLKIMFSYNNKELIINETVPNRFSPKSPDKAHLNLHINSLELGDSAVYFCAGSQDRDQPQHFGDGTRLSIL.